A selection of T cell receptor beta chains follows, all from one sample in a study of vaccination and CD4 T cells after COVID-19. No antigen has been identified for these receptors. MiXCR, run by TCRdb on the PCR reads, gives a single entry per CDR3 protein. This table has approximately 9,900 distinct CDR3 sequences, approximately 51% appearing once. The sequencing sample was made of CD4+ T cells from blood, cultured in vitro. Receptors were obtained from a human donor who had recovered from COVID-19. Each CDR3 is given with its conserved first and last residue. The D gene is left open where the match is weak. Only part of the rows carry a size: once, few, many, or a class if the clone is expanded.

>few|TRBV6-2/TRBV6-3|TRBJ2-1|TRBD2
TGTGCCAGCAGTACCCAAAGCGGGAGGGGGCGCAATGAGCAGTTCTTC
CASSTQSGRGRNEQFF
>.|TRBV20-1|TRBJ2-7|.
TGCAGTGCGATAGACCAGTTCTACGAGCAGTACTTC
CSAIDQFYEQYF
>few|TRBV6-1|TRBJ2-1|.
TGTGCCAGCAGTGAAAGGGTCGGGAGCTCCTACAATGAGCAGTTCTTC
CASSERVGSSYNEQFF
>.|TRBV6-2/TRBV6-3|TRBJ2-7|.
TGTGCCAGCAGCCAGAGGGACCTACCCCCCGAGCAGTACTTC
CASSQRDLPPEQYF
>.|TRBV12-3/TRBV12-4|TRBJ2-1|.
TGTGCCAGCAGTTTGGACCCCAAGGGTGAGCAGTTCTTC
CASSLDPKGEQFF
>few|TRBV20-1|TRBJ1-5|.
TGCAGTGCTAGGTCACTCCAGGGACAGCCCCAGCATTTT
CSARSLQGQPQHF
>.|TRBV10-3|TRBJ2-4|TRBD2
TGTGCCATCAGTGATCCGACGACTAGCGGGAGTAGAAACATTCAGTACTTC
CAISDPTTSGSRNIQYF
>.|TRBV29-1|TRBJ1-2|.
TGCAGCGTTTCACGTGCGGCGGCCGGCTACACCTTC
CSVSRAAAGYTF
>.|TRBV12-3/TRBV12-4|TRBJ2-7|.
TGTGCCAGCAGCCCACCCCTCCGGACGGACGAGCAGTACTTC
CASSPPLRTDEQYF
>.|TRBV2|TRBJ1-1|TRBD1
TGTGCCAGCAGTGCTAACAGGGGTGGGACTGAAGCTTTCTTT
CASSANRGGTEAFF